The sequence of this T cell receptor (beta chain) was determined in a study of cytomegalovirus exposure and HLA in healthy donors. Study-wide points: Most subjects' HLA-A and HLA-B alleles were reportedly predicted from TCR beta sequences.

The CDR3 has 14 residues. V lost 6 bases to trimming and J lost 6 bases, with 15 bases between them. CDR1 is MDHEN, CDR2 SYDVKM, per germline. PCR used 60 Vbeta primers and 13 Jbeta primers. Some clones are missing from TCRdb's copy, which holds only in-frame ones; the method was immunoSEQ multiplex PCR. The profile covers over 200,000 clones, with approximately 84% appearing a single time and about 0.6% taken by the ten largest. Details on this clone: Antigen unknown.

This clonotype originated in a woman aged 40 to 50 in good health and CMV-seronegative. Sequencing was carried out using PBMCs. V and J are TRBV28 and TRBJ1-5; maybe TRBD1 (6 bases). In DNA, the CDR3 is TGTGCCAGCAGCTACAGGGTTAGGGGTCAGCCCCAGCATTTT. Amino acids: CASSYRVRGQPQHF.